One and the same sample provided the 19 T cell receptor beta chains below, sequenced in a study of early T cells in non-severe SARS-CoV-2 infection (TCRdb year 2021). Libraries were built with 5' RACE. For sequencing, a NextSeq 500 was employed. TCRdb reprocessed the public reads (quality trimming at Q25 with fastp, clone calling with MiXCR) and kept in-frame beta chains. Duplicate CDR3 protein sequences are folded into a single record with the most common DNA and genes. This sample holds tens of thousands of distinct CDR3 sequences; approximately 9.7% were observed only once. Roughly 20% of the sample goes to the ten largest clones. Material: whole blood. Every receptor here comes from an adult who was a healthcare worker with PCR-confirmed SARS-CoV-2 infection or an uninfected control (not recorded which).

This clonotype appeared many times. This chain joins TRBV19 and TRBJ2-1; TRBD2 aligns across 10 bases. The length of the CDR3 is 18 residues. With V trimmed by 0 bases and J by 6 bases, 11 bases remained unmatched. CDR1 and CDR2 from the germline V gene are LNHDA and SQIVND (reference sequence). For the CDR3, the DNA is TGTGCCAGTAGTATAGACCCTCCTAGCGGGGGCGGCCGCAATGAGCAGTTCTTC. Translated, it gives CASSIDPPSGGGRNEQFF.

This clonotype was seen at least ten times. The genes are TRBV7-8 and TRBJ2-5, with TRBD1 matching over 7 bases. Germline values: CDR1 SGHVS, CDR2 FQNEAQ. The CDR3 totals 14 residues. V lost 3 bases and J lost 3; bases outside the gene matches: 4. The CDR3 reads CASSFRDRKETQYF. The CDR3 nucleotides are TGTGCCAGCAGCTTCCGGGACAGAAAAGAGACCCAGTACTTC.

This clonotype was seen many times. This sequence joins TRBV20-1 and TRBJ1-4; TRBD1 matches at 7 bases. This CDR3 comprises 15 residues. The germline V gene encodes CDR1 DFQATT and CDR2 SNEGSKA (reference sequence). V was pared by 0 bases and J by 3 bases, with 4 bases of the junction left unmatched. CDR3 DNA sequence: TGCAGTGCTAGAGATCTGGGACAGTCTAATGAAAAACTGTTTTTT. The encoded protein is CSARDLGQSNEKLFF.

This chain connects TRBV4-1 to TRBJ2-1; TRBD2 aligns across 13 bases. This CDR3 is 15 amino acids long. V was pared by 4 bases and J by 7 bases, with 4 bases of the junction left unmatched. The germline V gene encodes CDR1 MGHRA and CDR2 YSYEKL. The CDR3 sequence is CASSLPGLAGNEQFF. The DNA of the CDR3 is TGCGCCAGCAGCCTACCGGGACTAGCGGGGAATGAGCAGTTCTTC.

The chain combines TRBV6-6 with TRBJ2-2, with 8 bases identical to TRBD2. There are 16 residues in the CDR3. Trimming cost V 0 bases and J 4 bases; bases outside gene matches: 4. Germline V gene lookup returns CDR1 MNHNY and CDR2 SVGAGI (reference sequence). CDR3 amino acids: CASSYSGGGGTGELFF. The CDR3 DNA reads TGTGCCAGCAGTTACTCCGGGGGGGGCGGCACCGGGGAGCTGTTTTTT.

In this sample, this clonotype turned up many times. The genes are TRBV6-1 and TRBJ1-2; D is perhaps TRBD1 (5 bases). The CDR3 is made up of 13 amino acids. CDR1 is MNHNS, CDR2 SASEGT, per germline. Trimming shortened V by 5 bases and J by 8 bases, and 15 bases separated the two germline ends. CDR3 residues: CASSITGGHGYTF. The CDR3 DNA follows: TGTGCCAGCAGTATTACAGGAGGTCACGGCTACACCTTC.

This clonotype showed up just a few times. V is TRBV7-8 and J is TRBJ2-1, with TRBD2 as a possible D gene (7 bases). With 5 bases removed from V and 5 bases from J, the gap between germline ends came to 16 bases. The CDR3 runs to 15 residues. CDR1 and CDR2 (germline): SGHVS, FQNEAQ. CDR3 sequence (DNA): TGTGCCAGCAGCCCTAGGGGGGGGAACAACAATGAGCAGTTCTTC. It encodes CASSPRGGNNNEQFF.

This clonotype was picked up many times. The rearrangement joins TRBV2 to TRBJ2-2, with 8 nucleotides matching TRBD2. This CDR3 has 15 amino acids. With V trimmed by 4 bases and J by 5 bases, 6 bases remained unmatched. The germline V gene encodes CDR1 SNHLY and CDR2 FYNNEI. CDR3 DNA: TGTGCCAGCAGTGTGAGCGGGGGCGGGACCGGGGAGCTGTTTTTT. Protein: CASSVSGGGTGELFF.

This chain's CDR3 is CASSTPSTGLGYTF. CDR3 sequence (DNA): TGTGCCAGCAGCACTCCTTCGACAGGGCTTGGCTACACCTTC. The chain carries TRBV7-9 and TRBJ1-2; 7 nucleotides match TRBD1. The CDR3 runs 14 residues. CDR1 SEHNR and CDR2 FQNEAQ come from the germline V gene (reference sequence). The ends lost 5 bases at V and 7 bases at J; junction bases unmatched: 10.

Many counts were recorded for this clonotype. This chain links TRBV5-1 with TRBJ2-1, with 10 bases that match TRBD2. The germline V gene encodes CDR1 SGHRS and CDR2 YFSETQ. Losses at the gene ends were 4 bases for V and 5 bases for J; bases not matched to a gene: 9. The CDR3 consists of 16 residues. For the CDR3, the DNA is TGCGCCAGCAGCCTCGGAGCGGGGGGGCCTCACAATGAGCAGTTCTTC. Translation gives CASSLGAGGPHNEQFF.

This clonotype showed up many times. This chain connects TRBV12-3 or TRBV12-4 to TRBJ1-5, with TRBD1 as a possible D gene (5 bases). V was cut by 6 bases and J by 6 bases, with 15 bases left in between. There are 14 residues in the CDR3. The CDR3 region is CASRLGGTFQPQHF. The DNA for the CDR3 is TGTGCCAGCAGATTGGGGGGAACCTTTCAGCCCCAGCATTTT.

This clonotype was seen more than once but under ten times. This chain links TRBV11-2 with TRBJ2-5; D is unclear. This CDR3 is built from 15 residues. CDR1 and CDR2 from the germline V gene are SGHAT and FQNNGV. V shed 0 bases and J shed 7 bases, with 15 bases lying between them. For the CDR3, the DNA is TGTGCCAGCAGCTTAGATCGACCCACGGTCGGGACCCAGTACTTC. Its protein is CASSLDRPTVGTQYF.

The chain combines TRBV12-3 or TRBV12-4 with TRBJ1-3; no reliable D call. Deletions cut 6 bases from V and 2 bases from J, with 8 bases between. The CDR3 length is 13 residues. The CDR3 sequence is CASRRVAGNTIYF. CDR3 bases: TGTGCCAGCAGAAGGGTAGCTGGAAACACCATATATTTT.

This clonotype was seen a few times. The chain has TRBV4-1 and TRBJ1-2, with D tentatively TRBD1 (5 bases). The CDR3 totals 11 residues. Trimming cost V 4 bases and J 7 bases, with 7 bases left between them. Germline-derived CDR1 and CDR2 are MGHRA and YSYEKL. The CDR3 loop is CASSPGSGYTF. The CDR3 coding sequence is TGCGCCAGCAGCCCAGGGAGTGGCTACACCTTC.

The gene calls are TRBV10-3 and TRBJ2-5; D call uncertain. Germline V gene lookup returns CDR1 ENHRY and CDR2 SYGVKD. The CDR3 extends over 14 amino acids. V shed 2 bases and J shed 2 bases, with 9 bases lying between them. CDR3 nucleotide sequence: TGTGCCATCAGTGAGGGTTCGGTTCAAGAGACCCAGTACTTC. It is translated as CAISEGSVQETQYF.

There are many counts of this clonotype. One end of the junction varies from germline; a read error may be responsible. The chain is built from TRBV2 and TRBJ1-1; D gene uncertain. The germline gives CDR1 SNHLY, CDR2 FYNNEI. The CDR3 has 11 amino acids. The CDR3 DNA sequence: TGTGCCACCTCCGAGAGGGCTGAAGCTTTTTTT. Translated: CATSERAEAFF.

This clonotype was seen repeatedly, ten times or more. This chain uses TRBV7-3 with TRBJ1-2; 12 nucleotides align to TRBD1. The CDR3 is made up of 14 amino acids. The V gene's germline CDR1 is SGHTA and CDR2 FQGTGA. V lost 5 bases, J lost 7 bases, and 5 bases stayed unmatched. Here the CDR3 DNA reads TGTGCCAGCAGCCCAGGGACAGGGGGCAGTGGCTACACCTTC. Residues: CASSPGTGGSGYTF.

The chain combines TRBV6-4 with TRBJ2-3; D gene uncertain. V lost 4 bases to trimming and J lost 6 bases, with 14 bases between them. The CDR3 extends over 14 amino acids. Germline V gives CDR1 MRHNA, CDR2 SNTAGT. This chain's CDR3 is CASSANNFPDTQYF. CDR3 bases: TGTGCCAGCAGTGCAAATAACTTCCCGGATACGCAGTATTTT.

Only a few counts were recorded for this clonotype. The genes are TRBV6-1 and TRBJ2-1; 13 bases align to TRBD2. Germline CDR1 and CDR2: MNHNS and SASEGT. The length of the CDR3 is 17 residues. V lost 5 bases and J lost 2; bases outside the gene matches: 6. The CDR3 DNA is TGTGCCAGCAGTAACCCGACTAGCGGGGGGACCTACAATGAGCAGTTCTTC. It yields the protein CASSNPTSGGTYNEQFF.